This passage covers 12 T cell receptor beta chains from one sample sequenced in a study of identical twins. TCRdb itself ran the 5' RACE reads through MiXCR, one entry per CDR3 protein. The sample shows 450,000 to 650,000 distinct CDR3 sequences, 13% to 15% of them seen only once. The same sample was also studied in work on yellow fever vaccine responses in identical twins.

The sequencing sample was made of CD4+ T cells sorted from blood. The source of these receptors is a woman aged 18-29 years in good health.

V gene TRBV5-1 combines with J gene TRBJ1-1; 7 bases line up with TRBD1. V dropped 4 bases and J dropped 1; count of bases not matched to a gene: 7. This CDR3 is 15 amino acids long. Germline V gene data show CDR1 as SGHRS and CDR2 as YFSETQ. The CDR3 DNA sequence: TGCGCCAGCAGCCCAACGACAGGGACGAACACTGAAGCTTTCTTT. Its translation is CASSPTTGTNTEAFF. Drawing the rest from reference TRBV5-1 and TRBJ1-1, the complete variable domain is KAGVTQTPRYLIKTRGQQVTLSCSPISGHRSVSWYQQTPGQGLQFLFEYFSETQRNKGNFPGRFSGRQFSNSRSEMNVSTLELGDSALYLCASSPTTGTNTEAFFGQGTRLTVV.

This clonotype was detected a few times. The CDR3 DNA is TGCAGTTCACCGGGACAGGGAAAAGATACGCAGTATTTT. Translation gives CSSPGQGKDTQYF. The rearrangement joins TRBV20-1 to TRBJ2-3, with TRBD1 matching 9 bases. V lost 8 bases, J lost 5 bases, and 8 bases stayed unmatched. This CDR3 contains 13 residues. Germline assignment: CDR1 DFQATT and CDR2 SNEGSKA (reference sequence).

CDR3 bases: TGTGCCAGCAGCGCCGGACAGGGAGTTTTTGAGCCCCAGCATTTT. Residues: CASSAGQGVFEPQHF. J is TRBJ1-5 and V is TRBV9; 8 positions match TRBD1. Germline V gene data show CDR1 as SGDLS and CDR2 as YYNGEE. The CDR3 is made up of 15 amino acids. V lost 3 bases to trimming and J lost 8 bases; unmatched junction nucleotides: 10.

The chain has TRBV9 and TRBJ1-6; no reliable D call. Germline assignment: CDR1 SGDLS and CDR2 YYNGEE. Trimming stripped 3 bases from V and 0 bases from J, with 16 bases between. The CDR3 covers 18 residues. CDR3 DNA sequence: TGTGCCAGCAGCGGAGGACGGACTTTGAGCTCCTATAATTCACCCCTCCACTTT. Translating it yields CASSGGRTLSSYNSPLHF.

This clonotype was detected only a few times. The chain employs TRBV15 and TRBJ2-7; TRBD1 matches 7 bases. Germline CDR1 is LNHNV and CDR2 is YYDKDF (reference sequence). The CDR3 loop spans 16 amino acids. The ends lost 1 base at V and 5 bases at J; junction bases unmatched: 11. CDR3 DNA sequence: TGTGCCACCAGCAGAGTAAGGGGGCAGGGGAGCAACGAGCAGTACTTC. Protein sequence: CATSRVRGQGSNEQYF.

This clonotype was detected only a few times. This chain joins TRBV6-1 and TRBJ2-1; the D call may be TRBD1 or TRBD2 (5 bases each). Germline V gene lookup returns CDR1 MNHNS and CDR2 SASEGT. The CDR3 contains 14 residues. Here the CDR3 DNA reads TGTGCAACGCTGTGGGGACCAGCCATTGATGAGCAGTTCTTC. This encodes CATLWGPAIDEQFF.

The CDR3 is CASRSRGNEQFF. For the CDR3, the DNA is TGTGCCAGCAGATCTAGAGGCAATGAGCAGTTCTTC. This chain uses TRBV7-9 with TRBJ2-1; no definite D call. The CDR3 has 12 residues. V was trimmed by 6 bases and J by 6 bases, leaving 9 bases between them. Germline-derived CDR1 and CDR2 are SEHNR and FQNEAQ (reference sequence).

This clonotype was counted a few times. This CDR3 is CSARDLLAGGYTDTQYF. CDR3 DNA sequence: TGCAGTGCTAGAGATCTGTTAGCGGGAGGGTACACAGATACGCAGTATTTT. The chain combines TRBV20-1 with TRBJ2-3, with 11 positions matching TRBD2. With 0 bases clipped from V and 2 bases from J, the junction kept 7 bases outside the gene matches. CDR3 length: 17 amino acids. Germline CDR1 is DFQATT and CDR2 is SNEGSKA (reference sequence).

This clonotype was seen more than once but under ten times. The chain combines TRBV5-1 with TRBJ2-5; D gene unclear. The CDR3 totals 13 residues. Trimming took off 4 bases at V and 4 bases at J, with 11 bases between the two ends. Germline CDR1 is SGHRS and CDR2 is YFSETQ. CDR3 loop: CASSNPSAETQYF. As DNA, the CDR3 is TGCGCCAGCAGCAACCCGTCGGCAGAGACCCAGTACTTC.

This chain connects TRBV5-1 to TRBJ2-1; no definite D call. Trimming left V 4 bases short and J 8 bases short, with 19 bases between. CDR1 SGHRS and CDR2 YFSETQ come from the germline V gene. The CDR3 covers 15 residues. The CDR3 here is CASSVTGLTGHEQFF. The CDR3 DNA follows: TGCGCCAGCAGCGTCACGGGCCTGACGGGTCATGAGCAGTTCTTC.

This clonotype has just a few counts. This sequence joins TRBV10-2 and TRBJ2-3; D unresolved. V lost 0 bases and J 6 bases, leaving 7 bases between the germline ends. Germline V CDR1 and CDR2: WSHSY, SAAADI. The CDR3 length is 13 residues. The CDR3 DNA is TGCGCCAGCAGTGAGTCGATTTGGGATACGCAGTATTTT. Translated, it gives CASSESIWDTQYF.

In its sample, this clonotype was seen a few times. V usage is TRBV4-1 and J usage is TRBJ2-7, with 13 bases matching TRBD2. The CDR3 spans 17 residues. Losses at the gene ends were 1 base for V and 7 bases for J; bases not matched to a gene: 10. The germline V gene has CDR1 MGHRA and CDR2 YSYEKL. The CDR3, as DNA: TGCGCCAGCAGCCAAGTCCCACTAGCGGGAGGGCCGGGGGAGCAGTACTTC. Amino acids: CASSQVPLAGGPGEQYF.